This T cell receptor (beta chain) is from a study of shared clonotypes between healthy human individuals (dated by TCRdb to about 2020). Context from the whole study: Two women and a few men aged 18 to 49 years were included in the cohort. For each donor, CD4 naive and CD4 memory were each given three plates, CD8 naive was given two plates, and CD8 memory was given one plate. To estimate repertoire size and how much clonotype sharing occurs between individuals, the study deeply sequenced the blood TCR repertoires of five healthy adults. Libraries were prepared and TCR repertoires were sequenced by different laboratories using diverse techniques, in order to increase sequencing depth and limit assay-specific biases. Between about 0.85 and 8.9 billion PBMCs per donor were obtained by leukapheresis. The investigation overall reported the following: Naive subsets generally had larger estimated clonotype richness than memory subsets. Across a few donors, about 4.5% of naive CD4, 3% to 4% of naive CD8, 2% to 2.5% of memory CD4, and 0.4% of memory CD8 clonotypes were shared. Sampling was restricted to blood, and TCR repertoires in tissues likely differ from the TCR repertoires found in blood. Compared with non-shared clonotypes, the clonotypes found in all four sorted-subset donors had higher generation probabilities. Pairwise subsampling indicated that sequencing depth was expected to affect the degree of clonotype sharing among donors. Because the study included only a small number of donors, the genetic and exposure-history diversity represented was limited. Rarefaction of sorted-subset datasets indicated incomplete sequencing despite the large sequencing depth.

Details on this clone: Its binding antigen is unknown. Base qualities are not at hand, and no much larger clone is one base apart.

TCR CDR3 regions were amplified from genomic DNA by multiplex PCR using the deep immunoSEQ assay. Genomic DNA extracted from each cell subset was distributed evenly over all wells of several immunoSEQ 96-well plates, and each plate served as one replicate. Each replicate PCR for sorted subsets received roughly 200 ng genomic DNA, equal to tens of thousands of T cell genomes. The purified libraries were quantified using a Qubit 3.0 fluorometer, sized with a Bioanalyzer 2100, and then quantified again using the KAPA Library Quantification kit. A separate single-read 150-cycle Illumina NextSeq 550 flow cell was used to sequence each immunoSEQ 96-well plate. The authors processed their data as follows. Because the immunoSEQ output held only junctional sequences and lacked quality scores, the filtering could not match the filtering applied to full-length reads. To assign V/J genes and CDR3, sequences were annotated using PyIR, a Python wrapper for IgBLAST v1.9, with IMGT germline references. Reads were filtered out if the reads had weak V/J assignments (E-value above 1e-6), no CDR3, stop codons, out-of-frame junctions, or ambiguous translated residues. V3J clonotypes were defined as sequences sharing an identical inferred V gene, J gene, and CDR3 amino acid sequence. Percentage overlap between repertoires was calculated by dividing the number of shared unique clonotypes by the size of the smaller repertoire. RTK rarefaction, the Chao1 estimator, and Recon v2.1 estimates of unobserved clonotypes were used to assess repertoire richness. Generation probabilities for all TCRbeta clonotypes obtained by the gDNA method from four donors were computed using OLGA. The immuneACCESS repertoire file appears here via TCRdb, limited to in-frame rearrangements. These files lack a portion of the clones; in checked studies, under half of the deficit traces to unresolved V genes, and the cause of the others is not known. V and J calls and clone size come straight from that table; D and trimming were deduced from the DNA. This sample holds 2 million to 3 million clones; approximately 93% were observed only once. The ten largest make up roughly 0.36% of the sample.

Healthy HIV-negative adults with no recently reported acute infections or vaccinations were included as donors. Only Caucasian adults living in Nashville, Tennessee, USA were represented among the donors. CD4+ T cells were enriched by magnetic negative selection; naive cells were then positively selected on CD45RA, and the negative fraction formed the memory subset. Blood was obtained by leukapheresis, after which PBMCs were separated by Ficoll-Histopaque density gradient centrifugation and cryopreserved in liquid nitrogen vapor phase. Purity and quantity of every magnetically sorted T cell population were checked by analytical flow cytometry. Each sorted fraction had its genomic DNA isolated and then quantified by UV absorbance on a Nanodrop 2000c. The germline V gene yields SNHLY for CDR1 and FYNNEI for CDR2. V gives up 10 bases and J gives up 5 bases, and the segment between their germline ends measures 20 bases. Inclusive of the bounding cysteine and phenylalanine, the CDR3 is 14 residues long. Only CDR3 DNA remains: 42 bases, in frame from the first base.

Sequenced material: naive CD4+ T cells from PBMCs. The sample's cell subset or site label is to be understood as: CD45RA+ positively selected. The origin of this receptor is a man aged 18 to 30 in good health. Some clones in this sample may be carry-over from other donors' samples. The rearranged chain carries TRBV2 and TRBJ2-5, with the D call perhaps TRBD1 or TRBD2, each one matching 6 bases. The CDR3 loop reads CATQPMGGRETQYF. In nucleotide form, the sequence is TGTGCCACCCAACCCATGGGGGGCCGGGAGACCCAGTACTTC.